These 22 T cell receptor beta chains originate from one sample sequenced in a study of T cell responses to AZD1222 COVID-19 vaccine. Method: immunoSEQ multiplex PCR; TCRdb's copy keeps in-frame clones and lacks some. The sample has tens of thousands of clones; roughly 88% are singletons. The specimen was peripheral blood, collected 28 days after the second AZD1222 dose. The source is an adult who received the AZD1222 COVID-19 vaccine.

This clone came up once. The rearrangement links TRBV7-3 to TRBJ1-1, with 8 bases identical to TRBD1. With 5 bases clipped from V and 4 bases from J, the junction kept 9 bases outside the gene matches. The germline V gene has CDR1 SGHTA and CDR2 FQGTGA. The CDR3 is made up of 15 amino acids. The CDR3 nucleotides read TGTGCCAGCAGCGCACGACAGGGGTTTGGCACTGAAGCTTTCTTT. This codes for CASSARQGFGTEAFF.

The chain carries TRBV4-3 and TRBJ1-6; no clear D gene. V shed 1 base and J shed 0 bases, with 10 bases lying between them. Looked up from germline, CDR1 is LGHNA and CDR2 is YSLEER. This CDR3 has 17 residues. The CDR3 sequence: CASSQAPGSSYNSPLHF. In DNA, the CDR3 is TGCGCCAGCAGCCAAGCGCCCGGGAGCTCCTATAATTCACCCCTCCACTTT.

The chain carries TRBV11-1 and TRBJ2-7; 9 bases fit TRBD1. CDR1 and CDR2 (germline): SGHAT, FQDESV (reference sequence). The CDR3 loop spans 14 amino acids. V gave up 5 bases and J gave up 4 bases; unmatched junction bases: 6. The CDR3 DNA is TGTGCCAGCAGCACCTCCGGGACAGGGTACGAGCAGTACTTC. It encodes CASSTSGTGYEQYF.

The J gene is TRBJ1-1, the V gene TRBV7-2, with D perhaps matching TRBD1 (6 bases). In germline, CDR1 is SGHTA, CDR2 FQGNSA. CDR3 length: 12 amino acids. Trimming removed 6 bases at V and 13 bases at J, with 18 bases between. CDR3 nucleotide sequence: TGTGCCAGCAGGATTCTAGGACAGTTCGTTTTCTTT. Protein product: CASRILGQFVFF.

The CDR3 sequence: CASSHRGFGTEAFF. CDR3 in DNA: TGTGCCAGCAGCCACAGGGGTTTCGGCACTGAAGCTTTCTTT. The chain couples TRBV5-5 to TRBJ1-1, with 7 bases fitting TRBD1. The CDR3 totals 14 residues. CDR1 and CDR2 from the germline V gene are SGHKS and YYEKEE (reference sequence). The V gene end was trimmed by 4 bases and the J gene end by 4 bases; junction bases not matched to a gene: 7.

The chain combines TRBV27 with TRBJ1-4; D is uncertain. V was cut by 1 base and J by 7 bases, with 10 bases left in between. The germline V gene has CDR1 MNHEY and CDR2 SMNVEV (reference sequence). This CDR3 is built from 14 residues. Here the CDR3 reads CASSLLGRGEKLFF. The CDR3 bases are TGTGCCAGCAGTTTATTGGGTAGAGGTGAAAAACTGTTTTTT.

In its sample, this clone was seen once. This rearrangement joins TRBV4-1 to TRBJ1-6, with D possibly being TRBD1 (5 bases). Germline values: CDR1 MGHRA, CDR2 YSYEKL. The V end was cut by 1 base, the J end by 7 bases, with 20 bases between. This CDR3 has 18 amino acids. The CDR3 is CASSQVPLLRGRNSPLHF. Here the CDR3 DNA reads TGCGCCAGCAGCCAAGTTCCCTTGTTGAGGGGTCGGAATTCACCCCTCCACTTT.

In this sample, this clone turned up once. This chain links TRBV10-3 with TRBJ1-1; 8 positions match TRBD1. This CDR3 contains 14 residues. Germline CDR1 ENHRY, CDR2 SYGVKD. V dropped 3 bases and J dropped 3; count of bases not matched to a gene: 3. DNA of the CDR3: TGTGCCATCAGTGATGGACAGGGAGACACTGAAGCTTTCTTT. The encoded protein is CAISDGQGDTEAFF.

This rearrangement joins TRBV5-8 to TRBJ1-2, with D possibly being TRBD1 (6 bases). There are 13 residues in the CDR3. With 4 bases removed from V and 4 bases from J, the gap between germline ends came to 11 bases. CDR1 and CDR2 from the germline V gene are SGHTS and YDEGEE. The CDR3 region has the DNA TGTGCCAGCAGCCGGGACATGCTCTATGGCTACACCTTC. Translation: CASSRDMLYGYTF.

This clone was seen a single time. This chain uses TRBV2 with TRBJ1-2; tentative D call: TRBD1 (6 bases). Germline-derived CDR1 and CDR2 are SNHLY and FYNNEI. The CDR3 has 13 amino acids. The germline V and J ends were trimmed by 5 bases and 2 bases, with 9 bases remaining between them. CDR3 in amino acids: CASSRTENYGYTF. The CDR3 coding sequence is TGTGCCAGCAGTAGGACAGAGAACTATGGCTACACCTTC.

This clone turned up a few times. The chain uses TRBV28 and TRBJ2-7, with 7 bases lining up with TRBD1. With V trimmed by 7 bases and J by 3 bases, 6 bases remained unmatched. This CDR3 has 13 amino acids. Germline V gives CDR1 MDHEN, CDR2 SYDVKM. The CDR3 reads CASTPRQGYEQYF. DNA for the CDR3: TGTGCCAGCACTCCCAGACAGGGCTACGAGCAGTACTTC.

The chain uses TRBV19 and TRBJ1-6; D is possibly TRBD1 (6 bases). Germline V gives CDR1 LNHDA, CDR2 SQIVND (reference sequence). V shed 6 bases and J shed 0 bases, with 12 bases lying between them. The CDR3 has 16 amino acids. CDR3 in amino acids: CASRQGASSYNSPLHF. The CDR3 DNA reads as TGTGCCAGTAGACAGGGCGCTAGCTCCTATAATTCACCCCTCCACTTT.

V usage is TRBV5-3 and J usage is TRBJ2-7; TRBD2 agrees at 15 bases. TRBV5-3 is marked as an open reading frame, function uncertain. V shed 4 bases, J shed 0 bases, and the junction held 14 bases outside the gene matches. The CDR3 totals 20 residues. DNA of the CDR3: TGTGCCAGAAGCCCGAGTCGGACTAGCGGGGGGGAATACGACTCCTACGAGCAGTACTTC. This gives the protein CARSPSRTSGGEYDSYEQYF.

The V call is TRBV4-2, the J call TRBJ2-2; TRBD2 aligns across 10 bases. The J segment lost 3 bases and the V segment lost 5 bases, leaving 12 bases of the junction unmatched. The length of the CDR3 is 18 residues. Germline CDR1 reads LGHNA; CDR2 reads YNFKEQ. The DNA for the CDR3 is TGTGCCAGCAGCACTTTGGGAGCGGGGGGGCAACACACCGGGGAGCTGTTTTTT. This translates into CASSTLGAGGQHTGELFF.

The chain carries TRBV3-1 (or the pseudogene TRBV3-2) and TRBJ1-3; D is uncertain. The CDR3 consists of 14 residues. Trimming took off 4 bases at V and 1 base at J, with 8 bases between the two ends. Looked up from germline, CDR1 is LGHDT and CDR2 is YNNKEL (reference sequence). Here the CDR3 reads CASSPGRSGNTIYF. CDR3 coding DNA: TGTGCCAGCAGCCCTGGCAGGTCTGGAAACACCATATATTTT.

The rearrangement uses TRBV5-1 and TRBJ2-3, with a tentative D call TRBD2 (5 bases). Germline loops: CDR1 SGHRS, CDR2 YFSETQ. This CDR3 is built from 15 residues. V lost 3 bases and J lost 2, with 13 bases in between. DNA of the CDR3: TGCGCCAGCAGCTCGGACGGGGTAGCCACAGATACGCAGTATTTT. Translated: CASSSDGVATDTQYF.

The chain is built from TRBV5-8 and TRBJ2-7, with 7 bases aligning to TRBD2. V gave up 1 base and J gave up 6 bases; unmatched junction bases: 7. The CDR3 contains 14 residues. Looked up from germline, CDR1 is SGHTS and CDR2 is YDEGEE. The CDR3 sequence: CASSLPQGLREQYF. CDR3 bases: TGTGCCAGCAGCTTGCCCCAGGGACTACGCGAGCAGTACTTC. The full variable domain, its missing parts supplied by reference TRBV5-8 and TRBJ2-7, is EAGVTQSPTHLIKTRGQQATLRCSPISGHTSVYWYQQALGLGLQFLLWYDEGEERNRGNFPPRFSGRQFPNYSSELNVNALELEDSALYLCASSLPQGLREQYFGPGTRLTVT.

The genes are TRBV2 and TRBJ2-2; 13 nucleotides agree with TRBD2. Germline trimming cut 5 bases from V and 4 bases from J; bases unmatched to any gene: 7. The CDR3 length is 17 residues. Per germline, CDR1 SNHLY and CDR2 FYNNEI. The CDR3 DNA reads as TGTGCCAGCAGTAAACTAGCGGGGGGGCATCGCACCGGGGAGCTGTTTTTT. Translated: CASSKLAGGHRTGELFF. The complete variable domain, with remaining parts taken from reference TRBV2 and TRBJ2-2, reads EPEVTQTPSHQVTQMGQEVILRCVPISNHLYFYWYRQILGQKVEFLVSFYNNEISEKSEIFDDQFSVERPDGSNFTLKIRSTKLEDSAMYFCASSKLAGGHRTGELFFGEGSRLTVL.

This chain links TRBV24-1 with TRBJ1-2; TRBD1 might be the D (5 bases). V lost 2 bases to trimming and J lost 3 bases, with 15 bases between them. Germline CDR1 and CDR2: KGHDR and SFDVKD. CDR3 length equals 16 residues. Written as DNA, the CDR3 is TGTGCCACCAGTGATTCTGTAGTTACGGGGCACTATGGCTACACCTTC. Protein: CATSDSVVTGHYGYTF.

The chain uses TRBV3-1 (or the pseudogene TRBV3-2) and TRBJ1-6; 8 positions match TRBD1. V dropped 3 bases and J dropped 7; count of bases not matched to a gene: 2. The CDR3 runs to 14 residues. Looked up from germline, CDR1 is LGHDT and CDR2 is YNNKEL (reference sequence). CDR3 region: CASSQNRGNSPLHF. The CDR3 nucleotides are TGTGCCAGCAGCCAGAACAGGGGGAATTCACCCCTCCACTTT.

This chain links TRBV28 with TRBJ1-3; 7 nucleotides match TRBD1. The junction had 14 bases not matched to a gene; V was cut back by 7 bases and J by 2 bases. The CDR3 spans 17 residues. Germline V gene data show CDR1 as MDHEN and CDR2 as SYDVKM. In DNA, the CDR3 is TGTGCCAGCACCTTGGGAACAGGGGTTCTTACTGGAAACACCATATATTTT. Its translation is CASTLGTGVLTGNTIYF.

The chain is built from TRBV29-1 and TRBJ1-1, with TRBD1 matching 10 bases. Germline CDR1 reads SQVTM; CDR2 reads ANQGSEA. There are 15 residues in the CDR3. V lost 5 bases to trimming and J lost 1 base; unmatched junction nucleotides: 7. CDR3 DNA sequence: TGCAGCGTTCAGGACAGGGGGGGTGCGAACACTGAAGCTTTCTTT. Its protein is CSVQDRGGANTEAFF. The complete variable domain, with remaining parts taken from reference TRBV29-1 and TRBJ1-1, reads SAVISQKPSRDICQRGTSLTIQCQVDSQVTMMFWYRQQPGQSLTLIATANQGSEATYESGFVIDKFPISRPNLTFSTLTVSNMSPEDSSIYLCSVQDRGGANTEAFFGQGTRLTVV.